The present TCR beta chain was sequenced within a study of OX40 agonist ivuxolimab in advanced cancers. On the study more broadly: Dose-escalation cases comprised hepatocellular carcinoma, melanoma, renal cell or head and neck cancer. Participants, 82.7% male, averaged roughly 59 years of age, ranging from about 23 to 85. Study-level points and caveats: Averaging showed that CD8+ T cells had more expanded clones than CD4+ did. With doses of 0.1-3.0 mg/kg, partial responders showed among the lowest clonal expansion.

Sequenced by immunoSEQ multiplex PCR; TCRdb stores in-frame clones only, minus some. The repertoire holds roughly 80,000 clones, with about 80% as singletons. Points on this clone: Its antigen is undetermined.

The receptor was isolated from an adult with an advanced solid tumor such as melanoma, head and neck, liver or kidney cancer. Material: CD4+ or CD8+ T cells sorted from blood, obtained in a trial of the OX40 agonist ivuxolimab.

The DNA of the CDR3 is TGTGCCAGCAGTCGGCGGGGTACCTACAATGAGCAGTTCTTC. This gives the protein CASSRRGTYNEQFF. The genes are TRBV27 and TRBJ2-1; possibly TRBD2 for D (6 bases). This CDR3 has 14 residues. CDR1 MNHEY and CDR2 SMNVEV come from the germline V gene (reference sequence). Deletions cut 5 bases from V and 2 bases from J, with 10 bases between.